This T cell receptor (beta chain) was obtained from a study of response to subunit inactivated influenza vaccine. TCRdb processed the RT-PCR reads anew with MiXCR; each CDR3 protein has one entry. The sample yields about 700,000 distinct CDR3 sequences, approximately 14% seen once. The germline V gene has CDR1 GTSNPN and CDR2 SVGIG (reference sequence). The V end was cut by 7 bases, the J end by 6 bases, with 13 bases between. CDR3 size: 13 residues. Material: PBMCs from blood, obtained 14 to 15 days before vaccination. The sequence was obtained from a man over 45 who received an inactivated influenza vaccine. This chain joins TRBV30 and TRBJ1-6, with D perhaps matching TRBD1 (5 bases). For the CDR3, the DNA is TGTGCCTTTATCCGGGGCTTTAATTCACCCCTCCACTTT. It translates to CAFIRGFNSPLHF.